Listed below are T cell receptor beta chains from one sample, sequenced in a study of T cell repertoires in cytomegalovirus infection. From the reads, TCRdb called clonotypes with MiXCR, one entry per CDR3 protein. The sample holds around 300,000 distinct CDR3 sequences, roughly 21% seen once. These TCRs' antigens remain unknown. The starting material was cultured PBMCs, obtained from culture after CMV antigen stimulation. The receptors shown here come from a human donor in good health (CMV status not recorded). Some clones in this sample may be carry-over from other donors' samples. CDR3s leave out the opening cysteine and the closing phenylalanine or tryptophan. A D gene is named only where the DNA matches it firmly.

j_call	d_call	v_call	cdr3_aa
TRBJ2-1	-	TRBV7-2	ASSLALGRGWHEQF
TRBJ2-1	TRBD2	TRBV29-1	SVQLAGRNEQF
TRBJ2-1	TRBD1	TRBV4-1	ASSQTGGPEQF
TRBJ2-2	-	TRBV18	ASSPPGTTFDTGELF
TRBJ2-3	TRBD2	TRBV7-8	ASSPHWEVAGTDTQY
TRBJ1-5	-	TRBV4-1	ASSQDSSGDQPQH
TRBJ2-7	TRBD1	TRBV7-2	ASRSRTGISYEQY
TRBJ2-1	TRBD2	TRBV7-6	ASSLAVAGKTVNEQF
TRBJ2-3	-	TRBV7-6	ASSLDPSPADTQY
TRBJ1-2	-	TRBV20-1	SASGQEGNNYGYT
TRBJ2-2	TRBD2	TRBV7-2	ASSLAIIAGGTGELF
TRBJ2-1	TRBD2	TRBV4-1	ASSQHGTSGSYEQF
TRBJ1-3	-	TRBV6-6	ASSYEGLGGNTIY
TRBJ1-6	TRBD1	TRBV29-1	SVRTGGEISPLH
TRBJ2-1	TRBD2	TRBV27	ASSFLAGGPGNEQF
TRBJ2-2	TRBD2	TRBV4-1	ASSQEGAGVRTGELF
TRBJ2-1	TRBD1	TRBV27	ASSLEGAQGNEQF
TRBJ2-2	-	TRBV7-9	ASSPSGKGNTGELF
TRBJ1-4	TRBD1	TRBV28	ASSLTGHNEKLF
TRBJ2-1	TRBD2	TRBV12-3/TRBV12-4	ASSFRREVSYNEQF
TRBJ2-2	TRBD1	TRBV12-3/TRBV12-4	ASRGTVVIGELF
TRBJ2-7	TRBD1	TRBV7-2	ASRLGQSYEQY
TRBJ2-5	TRBD2	TRBV7-9	ASSLGAGRARHETQY
TRBJ2-1	TRBD1	TRBV29-1	SVVLVGQGYMDEQF
TRBJ2-2	-	TRBV7-8	ASSLDSNTGELF
TRBJ1-3	-	TRBV11-1	ASSTTRPHNRDSSSGNTIY
TRBJ1-1	-	TRBV11-2	ASSLQGQPLLSTEAF
TRBJ2-3	-	TRBV7-2	ASSYHRDTQY
TRBJ1-1	-	TRBV12-3/TRBV12-4	ASSFSVGGEAEAF
TRBJ2-5	-	TRBV6-5	ASSYSGAVQETQY
TRBJ2-3	TRBD2	TRBV3-1	ATKLADHTDTQY
TRBJ1-1	-	TRBV25-1	ASSEGRLGTF
TRBJ1-4	TRBD1	TRBV7-2	ASSLRQGDEKLF
TRBJ2-5	TRBD2	TRBV7-2	ASSYLAGGGVETQY
TRBJ2-7	TRBD1	TRBV10-3	AISAEAGGWYEQY
TRBJ2-7	-	TRBV28	ASSLPGQSYEQY
TRBJ1-5	-	TRBV7-2	ASSPPRGQPQH
TRBJ1-1	-	TRBV30	AWRSGHEAF
TRBJ2-2	-	TRBV4-3	ASSHRGELF
TRBJ1-1	-	TRBV2	ASSLDPRVNTEAF
TRBJ1-1	-	TRBV12-3/TRBV12-4	ASSPGTVRGSTEAF
TRBJ2-1	-	TRBV12-5	ASGSGYNEQF
TRBJ1-4	-	TRBV7-8	ASSNTGHPNEKLF
TRBJ2-5	-	TRBV6-2/TRBV6-3	ASNRVPQETQY
TRBJ1-2	-	TRBV6-5	ASSYSSGTFYGYT
TRBJ2-5	-	TRBV7-2	ASSLVGGFQETQY